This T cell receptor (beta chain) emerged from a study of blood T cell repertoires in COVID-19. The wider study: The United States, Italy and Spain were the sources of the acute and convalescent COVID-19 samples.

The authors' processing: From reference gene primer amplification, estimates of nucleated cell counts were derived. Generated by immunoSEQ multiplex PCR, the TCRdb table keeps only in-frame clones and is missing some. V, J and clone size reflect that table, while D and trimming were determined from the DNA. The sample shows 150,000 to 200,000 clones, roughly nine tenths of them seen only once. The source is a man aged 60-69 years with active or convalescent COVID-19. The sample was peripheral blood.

CDR3 protein: CASSVQGLGYTF. For the CDR3, the DNA is TGTGCCAGCAGTGTACAGGGGTTGGGCTACACCTTC. The chain is built from TRBV2 and TRBJ1-2; 7 positions match TRBD1. Germline CDR1 reads SNHLY; CDR2 reads FYNNEI. The trim removed 4 bases at V and 8 bases at J, leaving 4 bases unmatched. The CDR3 length is 12 residues.